These T cell receptor beta chains were read from a single sample in a study of CD8+ T cells in alopecia areata. Data came from immunoSEQ multiplex PCR; TCRdb stores just in-frame clones and leaves some out. The table includes 220,000 or so clones, 50% to 70% detected once. The sample here was CD4+ T cells sorted from blood, taken at week 0. The receptors originated from a human donor with alopecia areata. The CDR3 runs from the conserved cysteine through the conserved F or W. D genes are given only for firm matches. Clone size is shown for a subset of rows, as once, few, many or a class of expanded clone.

>.|TRBD1|TRBV30|TRBJ2-6
TGTGCCTGGAGTGTGGGACAGGTCAACGTCCTGACTTTC
CAWSVGQVNVLTF
>.|.|TRBV4-1|TRBJ2-1
TGCGCCAGCAGCCAAGGCCGCGGCCCGGGGTTACCCAATGAGCAGTTCTTC
CASSQGRGPGLPNEQFF
>few|.|TRBV7-9|TRBJ1-1
TGTGCCAGCAGTCCTAACGGTGCGGGCACTGAAGCTTTCTTT
CASSPNGAGTEAFF
>.|.|TRBV30|TRBJ1-1
TGTGCCTGGTTCGGGGGGAACACTGAAGCTTTCTTT
CAWFGGNTEAFF
>few|.|TRBV19|TRBJ1-1
TGTGCCAGTAGTACGCCGCGATTTTACGGGAACACTGAAGCTTTCTTT
CASSTPRFYGNTEAFF
>few|.|TRBV29-1|TRBJ1-1
TGCAGCGCCCGGGGGAACACTGAAGCTTTCTTT
CSARGNTEAFF
>.|.|TRBV15|TRBJ2-5
TGTGCCACCAGCAGAGGATTTGGAGAGACCCAGTACTTC
CATSRGFGETQYF
>.|TRBD2|TRBV4-2|TRBJ2-7
TGTGCCAGCAGCCAAGGGGGACTAGCGGGGCTCTCCTACGAGCAGTACTTC
CASSQGGLAGLSYEQYF
>.|.|TRBV29-1|TRBJ1-2
TGCAGCGTACAGGGAGATCCTAACTATGGCTACACCTTC
CSVQGDPNYGYTF
>.|TRBD1|TRBV25-1|TRBJ2-7
TGTGCCAGCAGTGACCCGGGACAGGGGGCCCCATACGAGCAGTACTTC
CASSDPGQGAPYEQYF
>.|.|TRBV2|TRBJ2-7
TGTGCCAGCGGGGGAGAGGGGGGCGAGCAGTACTTC
CASGGEGGEQYF
>.|.|TRBV13|TRBJ2-3
TGTGCCAGTCGACGAAGGGGGAAGACAGATACGCAGTATTTT
CASRRRGKTDTQYF
>.|.|TRBV25-1|TRBJ2-7
TGTGCCAGCAGTGAACTTTGGGGCGAGCAGTACTTC
CASSELWGEQYF
>.|.|TRBV5-6|TRBJ1-6
TGTGCCAGCAGCTTGGAACTCTTCAATTCACCCCTCCACTTT
CASSLELFNSPLHF
>.|.|TRBV2|TRBJ2-7
TGTGCCAGCAGTGGCAACAGTCGGATCTACGAGCAGTACTTC
CASSGNSRIYEQYF
>once|TRBD2|TRBV7-8|TRBJ2-1
TGTGCCAGCAGCTTATACCAGACTAGCGGCTACAATGAGCAGTTCTTC
CASSLYQTSGYNEQFF
>.|TRBD2|TRBV6-5|TRBJ2-1
TGTGCCAGCAGACCCAGCGGGGGTCACAATGAGCAGTTCTTC
CASRPSGGHNEQFF
>few|.|TRBV29-1|TRBJ1-2
TGCAGCGTTGAAGGGGGGTTTGGAATGGGGACAATTGGCTACACCTTC
CSVEGGFGMGTIGYTF
>.|.|TRBV2|TRBJ2-1
TGTGCCAGCAGTGTTGGGATCTACAATGAGCAGTTCTTC
CASSVGIYNEQFF
>.|.|TRBV9|TRBJ1-2
TGTGCCAGCAGCCGAGAAGGGCAGGGCTACGGCTACACCTTC
CASSREGQGYGYTF
>.|.|TRBV4-1|TRBJ2-7
TGCGCCAGCAGCCAACCCCGGGATTACGAGCAGTACTTC
CASSQPRDYEQYF
>few|TRBD1|TRBV2|TRBJ1-2
TGTGCCAGCCGCCAGACCGGGACAGGTTCGGTTGGCTACACCTTC
CASRQTGTGSVGYTF
>.|TRBD1|TRBV29-1|TRBJ1-1
TGCAGCGTTCAGGGGGCGATCACTGAAGCTTTCTTT
CSVQGAITEAFF
>.|.|TRBV7-3|TRBJ1-1
TGTGCCAGCAGCCGCACGGGGGACACTGAAGCTTTCTTT
CASSRTGDTEAFF
>few|.|TRBV19|TRBJ1-1
TGTGCCAGTAGTATTGTCAGGGGAGGGAACCGAAACACTGAAGCTTTCTTT
CASSIVRGGNRNTEAFF
>.|TRBD2|TRBV9|TRBJ2-1
TGTGCCAGCAGCAAGACTAGCGGGAGTGCGAATGAGCAGTTCTTC
CASSKTSGSANEQFF
>.|TRBD1|TRBV11-2|TRBJ1-2
TGTGCCAGCAGGGAGGCGGGCAGGGGGGGAGGCTATGGCTACACCTTC
CASREAGRGGGYGYTF